This T cell receptor beta chain was observed in a study of breast tumors, draining lymph nodes, adjacent tissues (dated by TCRdb to the mid-2010s). General notes on the study: TCR beta repertoires were compared across tumor, adjacent nontumor tissue and axillary lymph nodes obtained from breast cancer patients. The study was designed to assess the relationships and possible T-cell exchange between tumor, surrounding tissue and draining lymph node repertoires in human breast cancer. Overall study results and their limits: The conclusion that tumor T cells originate in lymph nodes was framed as consistent with a hypothesis rather than directly demonstrated. In luminal-like breast cancer, tumor and nontumor tissue repertoires resembled each other significantly more than in basal-like breast cancer. A scenario in which most tumor T cells derive from the lymph node and then expand within tumor tissue was judged to be consistent with the data. Tumors showed preferential V and J gene usage, and their T-cell repertoire diversity fell below that of lymph nodes yet above that of nontumor tissue.

Lymph node samples were obtained from the axillary draining lymph nodes of breast cancer patients. Instrument on record: Illumina HiSeq 2000. TCR beta chain libraries were generated through multiplex PCR amplification. The amplified TCR beta chain products were analyzed by high-throughput sequencing. The raw public reads went through TCRdb reprocessing: fastp at Q25, MiXCR clone calling, in-frame beta chains kept. A single entry per CDR3 protein holds the most common genes and DNA from its merged rows. Present in this sample are about 200,000 distinct CDR3 sequences, approximately 33% of which were seen just once. The top ten constitute about 4.5% of the sample. This clonotype showed up many times. The target of this receptor is not known. No much larger clone exists at a distance of one base, and base qualities are not known. Sequenced material: axillary lymph node tissue. This TCR was recovered from a female donor with breast cancer. Some clones in this sample may be carry-over from other donors' samples.

The CDR3 sequence is CATSPWNTGELFF. At the DNA level, the sequence is TGTGCCACCAGCCCCTGGAACACCGGGGAGCTGTTTTTT. The chain employs TRBV15 and TRBJ2-2, with the D gene not clear enough to name. CDR1 and CDR2 (LNHNV, YYDKDF) derive from the germline V gene (reference sequence). The CDR3 holds 13 amino acids from the cysteine to the phenylalanine. Only the CDR3 part of the read is kept: 39 bases, read in frame from the first base. V gives up 5 bases and J gives up 1 base, and the segment between their germline ends measures 5 bases.